What follows are 24 T cell receptor beta chains derived from one specimen sequenced in a study of cytomegalovirus exposure and HLA in healthy donors. Method: immunoSEQ multiplex PCR; TCRdb's copy keeps in-frame clones and lacks some. The sample shows 150,000 to 250,000 clones, around 80% of them seen only once. The material sequenced was PBMCs. These receptor sequences come from a woman aged 25 to 39 in good health and CMV-seronegative.

This chain links TRBV6-6 with TRBJ2-2; D is unclear. The CDR3 has 14 amino acids. Germline V gives CDR1 MNHNY, CDR2 SVGAGI (reference sequence). Trimming cost V 2 bases and J 2 bases, with 6 bases left between them. This CDR3 reads CASSYASNTGELFF. The CDR3 coding sequence is TGTGCCAGCAGTTACGCCAGTAACACCGGGGAGCTGTTTTTT.

This chain joins TRBV4-1 and TRBJ1-3; the match to TRBD1 covers 8 bases. The CDR3 has 17 residues. Germline V gene data show CDR1 as MGHRA and CDR2 as YSYEKL. V was clipped by 5 bases and J by 3 bases; unmatched bases: 12. The chain's CDR3 is CASSSTPRGPRGNTIYF. CDR3 bases: TGCGCCAGCAGCTCCACCCCCAGGGGGCCCCGTGGAAACACCATATATTTT.

This clone is a singleton in its sample. This chain joins TRBV30 and TRBJ2-7; 8 nucleotides match TRBD1. From germline, CDR1 is GTSNPN and CDR2 SVGIG (reference sequence). The CDR3 sequence is 12 residues long. Losses at the gene ends were 2 bases for V and 5 bases for J; bases not matched to a gene: 2. CDR3 DNA sequence: TGTGCCTGGAGTCAGGGGGCAAACGAGCAGTACTTC. This sequence encodes CAWSQGANEQYF.

This chain uses TRBV10-1 with TRBJ1-2; TRBD1 might be the D (6 bases). Germline CDR1 and CDR2: WNHNN and SYGVQD (reference sequence). This CDR3 region has 15 residues. The V end was cut by 2 bases, the J end by 0 bases, with 10 bases between. CDR3 loop: CASSEDRTPNYGYTF. In DNA, the CDR3 is TGCGCCAGCAGTGAGGACAGGACCCCTAACTATGGCTACACCTTC.

V is TRBV30 and J is TRBJ2-2; 8 nucleotides line up with TRBD2. Germline V gives CDR1 GTSNPN, CDR2 SVGIG (reference sequence). The CDR3 spans 14 residues. The CDR3 region has the DNA TGTGCTTACGGGGGGGTCTGGGGAGCCGGGGAGCTGTTTTTT. This sequence encodes CAYGGVWGAGELFF.

The chain recombines TRBV5-1 with TRBJ1-3, with a tentative D call TRBD1 (5 bases). The V end was cut by 2 bases, the J end by 2 bases, with 17 bases between. CDR3 length equals 17 residues. Germline CDR1 and CDR2: SGHRS and YFSETQ. The CDR3 spells CASSFNPRDRTGNTIYF. The DNA of the CDR3 is TGCGCCAGCAGCTTTAACCCCAGGGATAGAACTGGAAACACCATATATTTT.

A single count supports this clone. V gene TRBV10-2 combines with J gene TRBJ1-1, with D hard to call. Germline V gives CDR1 WSHSY, CDR2 SAAADI. This CDR3 has 14 residues. Trimming took 6 bases from V and 1 from J, leaving 12 bases between them. DNA of the CDR3: TGCGCCAGCAGACACCCGGGAGGGAACACTGAAGCTTTCTTT. This gives the protein CASRHPGGNTEAFF.

J is TRBJ1-6 and V is TRBV6-5; maybe TRBD1 (5 bases). Germline loops: CDR1 MNHEY, CDR2 SVGAGI. The V end was cut by 6 bases, the J end by 9 bases, with 12 bases between. This CDR3 region has 13 residues. As DNA, the CDR3 is TGTGCCAGCAGGGGAGGGGCAATTTCACCCCTCCACTTT. The encoded protein is CASRGGAISPLHF.

J is TRBJ2-7 and V is TRBV5-1; the D gene is possibly TRBD2 (6 bases). The CDR3 totals 14 residues. V was pared by 4 bases and J by 1 base, with 12 bases between. CDR1 and CDR2 from the germline V gene are SGHRS and YFSETQ. The chain's CDR3 is CASSPGVASYEQYF. Written as DNA, the CDR3 is TGCGCCAGCAGCCCGGGGGTGGCTTCCTACGAGCAGTACTTC.

This clone came up once. This chain links TRBV28 with TRBJ1-2; D is ambiguous. Germline CDR1 MDHEN, CDR2 SYDVKM. This CDR3 spans 12 amino acids. Trimming removed 3 bases from V and 4 bases from J, with 6 bases in between. The CDR3 is CASSLVSYGYTF. In DNA form, the CDR3 reads TGTGCCAGCAGTTTGGTCAGCTATGGCTACACCTTC.

V and J are TRBV30 and TRBJ2-3; 10 bases fit TRBD2. The germline V gene has CDR1 GTSNPN and CDR2 SVGIG (reference sequence). J lost 3 bases, V lost 2 bases, and 5 bases had no gene match. The CDR3 covers 15 residues. In DNA form, the CDR3 reads TGTGCCTGGAGTTCCACGGGACTAGCGACAGATACGCAGTATTTT. Translating gives CAWSSTGLATDTQYF.

V is TRBV18 and J is TRBJ2-3; D is perhaps TRBD1 (6 bases). CDR3 size: 14 residues. The germline CDR1 and CDR2 sequences are KGHSH and LQKENI. V was trimmed by 3 bases and J by 0 bases, leaving 7 bases between them. The CDR3 here is CASSPGQSTDTQYF. CDR3 bases: TGTGCCAGCTCACCCGGACAGAGCACAGATACGCAGTATTTT.

The chain is built from TRBV6-6 and TRBJ1-5; D is possibly TRBD1 (5 bases). The CDR3 has 15 residues. V lost 4 bases, J lost 2 bases, and 12 bases lay in between. CDR1 is MNHNY and CDR2 is SVGAGI in the germline V gene (reference sequence). CDR3 protein: CASSSRRGGNQPQHF. Here the CDR3 DNA reads TGTGCCAGCAGTTCACGACGGGGGGGCAATCAGCCCCAGCATTTT.

The chain couples TRBV6-1 to TRBJ2-7; 9 bases fit TRBD1. The CDR3 is 14 amino acids. V trimming: 5 bases; J trimming: 5 bases; junction bases outside the gene matches: 7. Germline CDR1 and CDR2: MNHNS and SASEGT. In DNA form, the CDR3 reads TGTGCCAGCAGTTTGGGACAGGGATCGCACGAGCAGTACTTC. Residues: CASSLGQGSHEQYF.

This sequence joins TRBV30 and TRBJ2-7, with TRBD2 identical over 7 bases. There are 13 residues in the CDR3. Germline CDR1 is GTSNPN and CDR2 is SVGIG (reference sequence). J gave up 4 bases and V 1 base, and 4 bases lay outside the gene matches. The CDR3 loop reads CAWSGAGAYEQYF. In DNA form, the CDR3 reads TGTGCCTGGAGTGGGGCGGGAGCTTACGAGCAGTACTTC.

The V gene is TRBV2, the J gene TRBJ2-1, with 8 bases that match TRBD2. V dropped 4 bases and J dropped 7; count of bases not matched to a gene: 9. Germline-derived CDR1 and CDR2 are SNHLY and FYNNEI. This CDR3 region has 15 residues. CDR3 DNA: TGTGCCAGCAGTGGGGGACTAGGTAGTTATAATGAGCAGTTCTTC. Amino acid sequence: CASSGGLGSYNEQFF.

This clone was observed a single time. This chain joins TRBV30 and TRBJ1-5, with TRBD1 matching over 8 bases. The V and J ends lost 3 bases and 2 bases, in that order; junction bases with no gene match: 9. This CDR3 comprises 16 residues. CDR1 is GTSNPN, CDR2 SVGIG, per germline (reference sequence). The DNA of the CDR3 is TGTGCCTGGAGCCCGACAGGGGAATGGGGCAATCAGCCCCAGCATTTT. It encodes CAWSPTGEWGNQPQHF.

V is TRBV7-6 and J is TRBJ2-2; maybe TRBD2 (5 bases). V was trimmed by 1 base and J by 3 bases, leaving 15 bases between them. This CDR3 has 17 amino acids. Germline CDR1 reads SGHVS; CDR2 reads FNYEAQ. In DNA, the CDR3 is TGTGCCAGCAGCTTAGGAGGAGGCGTTGGAGACACCGGGGAGCTGTTTTTT. The encoded protein is CASSLGGGVGDTGELFF.

This chain uses TRBV14 with TRBJ2-1; D might be TRBD2 (6 bases). This CDR3 contains 17 residues. V lost 0 bases, J lost 7 bases, and 19 bases lay in between. Germline V lookup: CDR1 SGHDN, CDR2 FVKESK. The CDR3 DNA follows: TGTGCCAGCAGCCAAGAAGACCGGGACTCCTCGGAAAATGAGCAGTTCTTC. It encodes CASSQEDRDSSENEQFF.

This chain joins TRBV5-1 and TRBJ1-2; perhaps TRBD1 as D (5 bases). Germline V lookup: CDR1 SGHRS, CDR2 YFSETQ. This CDR3 is 15 amino acids long. The V end was cut by 2 bases, the J end by 7 bases, with 18 bases between. The CDR3 loop reads CASSFKLEGLGGYTF. CDR3 DNA sequence: TGCGCCAGCAGCTTTAAACTCGAGGGACTGGGTGGCTACACCTTC. The variable domain in full, with the rest retrieved from reference TRBV5-1 and TRBJ1-2, is KAGVTQTPRYLIKTRGQQVTLSCSPISGHRSVSWYQQTPGQGLQFLFEYFSETQRNKGNFPGRFSGRQFSNSRSEMNVSTLELGDSALYLCASSFKLEGLGGYTFGSGTRLTVV.

This CDR3 is CASVMRGGIEAFF. In DNA form, the CDR3 reads TGTGCCAGTGTAATGAGGGGAGGTATTGAAGCTTTCTTT. The V and J genes are TRBV19 and TRBJ1-1; a weak D match, TRBD1 (5 bases). Germline loops: CDR1 LNHDA, CDR2 SQIVND (reference sequence). V was clipped by 8 bases and J by 7 bases, with 17 bases between them. This CDR3 is 13 amino acids long.

V is TRBV18 and J is TRBJ1-5, with D perhaps TRBD1 (5 bases). V was shortened by 3 bases and J by 7 bases, with 7 bases between the two germline ends. Germline V gives CDR1 KGHSH, CDR2 LQKENI. The CDR3 extends over 12 amino acids. CDR3 protein: CASSPAGQPQHF. CDR3 nucleotide sequence: TGTGCCAGCTCACCGGCAGGGCAGCCCCAGCATTTT.

This clone was detected once. The rearrangement uses TRBV7-2 and TRBJ2-7; 8 bases are a match to TRBD1. CDR1 and CDR2 (germline): SGHTA, FQGNSA. The CDR3 consists of 14 residues. Trimming took 5 bases from V and 2 from J; bases not matched to a gene: 5. CDR3 region: CASSADRGTYEQYF. CDR3 sequence (DNA): TGTGCCAGCAGCGCAGACAGGGGTACCTACGAGCAGTACTTC.

The rearrangement uses TRBV9 and TRBJ1-1; 8 bases are a match to TRBD1. In germline, CDR1 is SGDLS, CDR2 YYNGEE. The ends lost 0 bases at V and 7 bases at J; junction bases unmatched: 2. This CDR3 has 13 residues. CDR3 protein: CASSVADRGEAFF. The CDR3 nucleotides read TGTGCCAGCAGCGTAGCAGACAGGGGTGAAGCTTTCTTT.